A single sample gave rise to the 32 T cell receptor beta chains below, sequenced in a study of shared clonotypes between healthy human individuals. Repertoires were generated with immunoSEQ multiplex PCR, while TCRdb's copy carries only in-frame clones and drops some. The table records about a million clones, approximately 70% of them present only once. Sequencing was done on a sample of memory CD4+ T cells sorted from blood. Subset meaning: CD45RA-negative fraction. All receptors derive from a man between 18 and 29 years old in good health.

The chain joins TRBV4-3 to TRBJ2-3; D gene ambiguous. Trimming removed 1 base from V and 4 bases from J, with 6 bases in between. The CDR3 contains 13 residues. Germline-derived CDR1 and CDR2 are LGHNA and YSLEER. CDR3 in amino acids: CASSQANSDTQYF. The CDR3 nucleotides read TGCGCCAGCAGCCAAGCTAATTCAGATACGCAGTATTTT.

This clone was detected a few times. The rearrangement uses TRBV18 and TRBJ1-4; D unresolved. From germline, CDR1 is KGHSH and CDR2 LQKENI. The CDR3 has 13 amino acids. The germline V and J ends were trimmed by 3 bases and 10 bases, with 12 bases remaining between them. The CDR3 region is CASSPHEKGKLFF. The CDR3 DNA reads TGTGCCAGCTCACCCCACGAGAAAGGAAAACTGTTTTTT.

This clone was detected once. V is TRBV5-3 and J is TRBJ2-5, with TRBD2 identical over 7 bases. TRBV5-3 is placed among ORFs of uncertain function. The V segment lost 4 bases and the J segment 1 base; nucleotides outside the gene matches: 19. This CDR3 spans 19 amino acids. CDR3 loop: CARSLAPPMGGWSQETQYF. The CDR3, as DNA: TGTGCCAGAAGCCTCGCACCGCCCATGGGAGGGTGGAGCCAAGAGACCCAGTACTTC.

V is TRBV11-3 and J is TRBJ2-2; no clear D. The CDR3 is 14 residues long. The V gene lost 1 base and the J gene lost 5 bases, with 8 bases spanning the gap. Germline CDR1 and CDR2: SGHNT and YENEEA. The CDR3 loop is CASSLVGVTGELFF. The CDR3 DNA follows: TGTGCCAGCAGCTTAGTTGGGGTAACCGGGGAGCTGTTTTTT.

The table lists this clone with a few counts. The chain employs TRBV11-2 and TRBJ2-7; TRBD1 aligns across 9 bases. The CDR3 length is 14 residues. With V trimmed by 4 bases and J by 0 bases, 1 base remained unmatched. Germline loops: CDR1 SGHAT, CDR2 FQNNGV. The CDR3: CASSWDRDSYEQYF. In nucleotides, the CDR3 is TGTGCCAGCAGCTGGGACAGGGACTCCTACGAGCAGTACTTC.

To note about this clone: Other DNA sequences from this sample encode an identical CDR3 as well. The chain has TRBV11-3 and TRBJ2-1; 8 bases align to TRBD2. Germline V lookup: CDR1 SGHNT, CDR2 YENEEA. This CDR3 has 15 amino acids. Trimming took 1 base from V and 6 from J; bases not matched to a gene: 5. The CDR3 DNA reads TGTGCCAGCAGCTTAGCGGGAGGGAAGGGCAATGAGCAGTTCTTC. Translation: CASSLAGGKGNEQFF. Variable domain in full (rest from reference TRBV11-3 and TRBJ2-1): EAGVVQSPRYKIIEKKQPVAFWCNPISGHNTLYWYLQNLGQGPELLIRYENEEAVDDSQLPKDRFSAERLKGVDSTLKIQPAELGDSAVYLCASSLAGGKGNEQFFGPGTRLTVL.

This clone was seen a handful of times. The rearrangement uses TRBV7-9 and TRBJ1-1; TRBD1 is a possible D gene (5 bases). CDR3 length: 12 residues. V lost 5 bases and J lost 9, with 13 bases in between. The germline V gene encodes CDR1 SEHNR and CDR2 FQNEAQ (reference sequence). CDR3 in amino acids: CASSPTGLQAFF. CDR3 coding DNA: TGTGCCAGCAGCCCTACGGGACTCCAAGCTTTCTTT.

This clone came up once. The chain recombines TRBV25-1 with TRBJ2-7; D not certain. CDR1 and CDR2 (germline): MGHDK, SYGVNS. CDR3 size: 13 residues. The germline V and J ends were trimmed by 3 bases and 4 bases, with 10 bases remaining between them. The CDR3 DNA is TGTGCCAGCAGTGAGACCGGACGGTACGAGCAGTACTTC. This sequence encodes CASSETGRYEQYF.

Concerning this clone: Other DNA variants within this sample encode the same CDR3. CDR3 sequence: CASSPGLRETQYF. The CDR3 DNA sequence: TGTGCCAGCTCACCAGGGCTCAGGGAGACCCAGTACTTC. The chain has TRBV18 and TRBJ2-5; D not resolved. The germline V gene has CDR1 KGHSH and CDR2 LQKENI. The germline V and J ends were trimmed by 2 bases and 5 bases, with 9 bases remaining between them. This CDR3 comprises 13 residues.

This clone appeared many times. This sample includes further DNA sequences coding for the same CDR3. The rearrangement joins TRBV6-1 to TRBJ2-5; D gene ambiguous. Germline values: CDR1 MNHNS, CDR2 SASEGT. There are 11 residues in the CDR3. Trimming removed 5 bases at V and 5 bases at J, with 6 bases between. The CDR3 protein is CASSPLETQYF. The CDR3 DNA is TGTGCCAGCAGTCCCTTGGAGACCCAGTACTTC.

This clone was counted only a few times. The CDR3 DNA sequence: TGTGCCAGCTCAGGTGACAGCAACTATGGCTACACCTTC. Translated: CASSGDSNYGYTF. The chain employs TRBV2 and TRBJ1-2; the D gene is possibly TRBD1 (5 bases). CDR1 is SNHLY and CDR2 is FYNNEI in the germline V gene. Trimming cost V 8 bases and J 2 bases, with 12 bases left between them. The length of the CDR3 is 13 residues.

This chain links TRBV19 with TRBJ2-4; D may be TRBD2 (5 bases). The V gene's germline CDR1 is LNHDA and CDR2 SQIVND (reference sequence). This CDR3 has 15 residues. Trimming pared 6 bases from V and 6 bases from J, leaving 18 bases between. The CDR3 sequence: CASRDALGAGNIQYF. The CDR3 DNA follows: TGTGCCAGTAGAGACGCCCTGGGAGCTGGAAACATTCAGTACTTC.

The rearrangement joins TRBV7-9 to TRBJ2-2, with D tentatively TRBD1 (6 bases). There are 15 residues in the CDR3. Trimming cost V 2 bases and J 6 bases, with 13 bases left between them. The germline CDR1 and CDR2 sequences are SEHNR and FQNEAQ (reference sequence). The CDR3 loop reads CASSLRQGTPGELFF. The CDR3 nucleotides are TGTGCCAGCAGCTTAAGGCAGGGGACGCCCGGGGAGCTGTTTTTT. Full variable domain (rest looked up from reference TRBV7-9 and TRBJ2-2): DTGVSQNPRHKITKRGQNVTFRCDPISEHNRLYWYRQTLGQGPEFLTYFQNEAQLEKSRLLSDRFSAERPKGSFSTLEIQRTEQGDSAMYLCASSLRQGTPGELFFGEGSRLTVL.

This chain links TRBV19 with TRBJ1-3; D is unclear. The CDR3 sequence is 15 residues long. V was trimmed by 3 bases and J by 0 bases, leaving 9 bases between them. Germline CDR1 and CDR2: LNHDA and SQIVND (reference sequence). The CDR3 region has the DNA TGTGCCAGTAGTATTGACGGAAACTCTGGAAACACCATATATTTT. Translated, it gives CASSIDGNSGNTIYF.

The chain employs TRBV6-5 and TRBJ2-5, with 9 bases fitting TRBD1. The CDR3 loop spans 15 amino acids. Germline V gives CDR1 MNHEY, CDR2 SVGAGI. J lost 2 bases, V lost 4 bases, and 5 bases had no gene match. CDR3: CASSSLDRGQETQYF. The CDR3 nucleotides are TGTGCCAGCAGTTCCCTCGACAGGGGGCAAGAGACCCAGTACTTC.

The table lists this clone with a count of one. This likely came from a read error, as a far larger clone is one base away. The genes are TRBV6-5 and TRBJ1-6, with a weak D call TRBD1 (6 bases). Germline-derived CDR1 and CDR2 are MNHEY and SVGAGI. The CDR3 is 16 amino acids. The CDR3 region is CASSYSRGGEGSPFHF. The CDR3 bases are TGTGCCAGCAGTTACTCGAGGGGGGGAGAAGGATCACCCTTCCACTTT.

The CDR3 DNA reads TGTGCCAGCAGTCAGACAGGGTCGGGCTATGGCTACACCTTC. This sequence encodes CASSQTGSGYGYTF. The V call is TRBV6-6, the J call TRBJ1-2, with 7 bases identical to TRBD1. In germline, CDR1 is MNHNY, CDR2 SVGAGI (reference sequence). V shed 5 bases, J shed 4 bases, and the junction held 7 bases outside the gene matches. The length of the CDR3 is 14 residues.

The CDR3 region is CASSAITGAEAFF. CDR3 nucleotides: TGTGCCAGTAGCGCGATTACAGGGGCTGAAGCTTTCTTT. J is TRBJ1-1 and V is TRBV19, with TRBD1 matching over 7 bases. The CDR3 is 13 amino acids. V dropped 6 bases and J dropped 6; count of bases not matched to a gene: 7. Germline V gives CDR1 LNHDA, CDR2 SQIVND (reference sequence).

Concerning this clone itself: Other DNA sequences in this specimen translate into the identical CDR3. The V gene is TRBV7-2, the J gene TRBJ2-7, with D uncertain. V shed 3 bases and J shed 0 bases, with 6 bases lying between them. Germline values: CDR1 SGHTA, CDR2 FQGNSA. This CDR3 is 13 amino acids long. The CDR3 reads CASSFSSSYEQYF. The CDR3 DNA sequence: TGTGCCAGCAGCTTCAGTAGCTCCTACGAGCAGTACTTC.

The V call is TRBV19, the J call TRBJ1-3; 7 positions agree with TRBD1. Per the germline V gene, CDR1 is LNHDA and CDR2 is SQIVND (reference sequence). V was pared by 8 bases and J by 4 bases, with 5 bases of the junction left unmatched. This CDR3 region has 13 residues. The CDR3 sequence: CASPTGVGNTIYF. CDR3 nucleotide sequence: TGTGCCAGTCCTACAGGGGTCGGAAACACCATATATTTT. Together with reference TRBV19 and TRBJ1-3, the CDR3 gives the full variable domain: DGGITQSPKYLFRKEGQNVTLSCEQNLNHDAMYWYRQDPGQGLRLIYYSQIVNDFQKGDIAEGYSVSREKKESFPLTVTSAQKNPTAFYLCASPTGVGNTIYFGEGSWLTVV.

DNA of the CDR3: TGTGCCAGCAGCTTAGATCAGACTAGCGGGAGTCTGGCCAAAAACATTCAGTACTTC. Protein: CASSLDQTSGSLAKNIQYF. The chain carries TRBV11-2 and TRBJ2-4; 12 bases are a match to TRBD2. This CDR3 spans 19 amino acids. V dropped 0 bases and J dropped 1; count of bases not matched to a gene: 7. Germline lookup yields CDR1 SGHAT and CDR2 FQNNGV.

This clone was counted a single time. The rearrangement joins TRBV2 to TRBJ2-2; 9 bases line up with TRBD2. The V gene end was trimmed by 4 bases and the J gene end by 0 bases; junction bases not matched to a gene: 0. The CDR3 extends over 15 amino acids. Germline CDR1 is SNHLY and CDR2 is FYNNEI. CDR3 in amino acids: CASSVAGANTGELFF. The CDR3 DNA follows: TGTGCCAGCAGTGTAGCGGGAGCGAACACCGGGGAGCTGTTTTTT.

To note about this clone: A read error may account for a junction end that differs from germline. The chain employs TRBV7-6 and TRBJ1-6; perhaps TRBD1 as D (5 bases). Germline CDR1 SGHVS, CDR2 FNYEAQ. This CDR3 is 19 amino acids long. As DNA, the CDR3 is TGTGCCAGCATCTTATGCCGGGACTCCGGAGGCTCCTATAATTCACCCCTCCACTTT. Residues: CASILCRDSGGSYNSPLHF.

The chain links TRBV7-2 to TRBJ2-1; TRBD2 matches 10 bases. V dropped 5 bases and J dropped 3; count of bases not matched to a gene: 7. The CDR3 runs 16 residues. Germline V gives CDR1 SGHTA, CDR2 FQGNSA. The CDR3 bases are TGTGCCAGCAGCCCAACCGGGACTAGCGTCTACAATGAGCAGTTCTTC. It translates to CASSPTGTSVYNEQFF.

The chain links TRBV7-9 to TRBJ1-1; no reliable D call. This CDR3 region has 14 residues. V shed 1 base and J shed 7 bases, with 13 bases lying between them. Germline CDR1 is SEHNR and CDR2 is FQNEAQ (reference sequence). CDR3 residues: CASSLGVGQLEAFF. CDR3 bases: TGTGCCAGCAGCTTAGGGGTAGGGCAACTTGAAGCTTTCTTT.

This clone was counted a single time. The rearrangement links TRBV18 to TRBJ1-1; D perhaps matches TRBD1 (5 bases). V shed 4 bases and J shed 3 bases, with 15 bases lying between them. The CDR3 spans 15 residues. CDR1 is KGHSH and CDR2 is LQKENI in the germline V gene. The CDR3 DNA reads as TGTGCCAGCTCACAGGGACTCCAAGGGGACACTGAAGCTTTCTTT. The encoded protein is CASSQGLQGDTEAFF.

Turning to this clone: Other nucleotide sequences from this sample produce the same CDR3. The gene calls are TRBV18 and TRBJ1-4, with D possibly matching TRBD1 (5 bases). CDR3 length: 15 residues. CDR1 is KGHSH and CDR2 is LQKENI in the germline V gene. The V end was cut by 3 bases, the J end by 6 bases, with 14 bases between. CDR3 nucleotides: TGTGCCAGCTCACCTCCGGGCCGAGGGGATGAAAAACTGTTTTTT. Translating it yields CASSPPGRGDEKLFF.

V and J are TRBV2 and TRBJ2-6; D is ambiguous. Germline CDR1 reads SNHLY; CDR2 reads FYNNEI. This CDR3 is 14 amino acids long. With 7 bases removed from V and 0 bases from J, the gap between germline ends came to 7 bases. CDR3 DNA sequence: TGTGCCAGCACCACATACTCTGGGGCCAACGTCCTGACTTTC. Translated, it gives CASTTYSGANVLTF.

V gene TRBV7-2 combines with J gene TRBJ1-3; D is perhaps TRBD1 (5 bases). Germline values: CDR1 SGHTA, CDR2 FQGNSA. The CDR3 is 17 amino acids. The V and J ends lost 3 bases and 4 bases respectively, with 19 bases between them. In DNA, the CDR3 is TGTGCCAGCAGCTTGAGCGGACGGGGCCTCGTGGGAAACACCATATATTTT. It yields the protein CASSLSGRGLVGNTIYF.

This chain connects TRBV5-8 to TRBJ2-5; 7 nucleotides agree with TRBD2. After removal of 2 bases from V and 4 bases from J, the junction contained 5 bases not matched to a gene. The CDR3 spans 14 residues. Germline V gene sequence: CDR1 SGHTS, CDR2 YDEGEE. CDR3 sequence reads: CASSLQSGGETQYF. The CDR3 DNA is TGTGCCAGCAGCTTACAATCGGGGGGAGAGACCCAGTACTTC.

This clone has only a few counts. This chain connects TRBV5-1 to TRBJ1-4; D gene ambiguous. Deletions cut 0 bases from V and 1 base from J, with 10 bases between. Germline V gene lookup returns CDR1 SGHRS and CDR2 YFSETQ. The CDR3 has 16 residues. The CDR3 sequence: CASSLGPGITNEKLFF. DNA of the CDR3: TGCGCCAGCAGCTTGGGGCCGGGGATAACTAATGAAAAACTGTTTTTT.

The genes are TRBV2 and TRBJ2-5; the D is unclear. Germline V gene lookup returns CDR1 SNHLY and CDR2 FYNNEI. The CDR3 length is 12 residues. Trimming cost V 2 bases and J 5 bases, with 6 bases left between them. DNA for the CDR3: TGTGCCAGCAGTGAACGTGGGGAGACCCAGTACTTC. Protein product: CASSERGETQYF.